A single T cell receptor (beta chain) is shown here with its context. There are 13 residues in the CDR3. Looked up from germline, CDR1 is LNHDA and CDR2 is SQIVND (reference sequence). V shed 5 bases and J shed 2 bases, with 10 bases lying between them. This entry belongs to a study of cytomegalovirus exposure and HLA in healthy donors. Clones were read by immunoSEQ multiplex PCR, and TCRdb kept only the in-frame ones, dropping some. The sample carries roughly 150,000 clones, around 90% recorded once. This TCR derives from a man between 18 and 29 years old in good health and CMV-seropositive. The sequencing input was PBMCs. This sequence joins TRBV19 and TRBJ2-7; D uncertain. The CDR3 protein is CASSAARTYEQYF. CDR3 DNA sequence: TGTGCCAGTAGTGCGGCCAGAACCTACGAGCAGTACTTC.